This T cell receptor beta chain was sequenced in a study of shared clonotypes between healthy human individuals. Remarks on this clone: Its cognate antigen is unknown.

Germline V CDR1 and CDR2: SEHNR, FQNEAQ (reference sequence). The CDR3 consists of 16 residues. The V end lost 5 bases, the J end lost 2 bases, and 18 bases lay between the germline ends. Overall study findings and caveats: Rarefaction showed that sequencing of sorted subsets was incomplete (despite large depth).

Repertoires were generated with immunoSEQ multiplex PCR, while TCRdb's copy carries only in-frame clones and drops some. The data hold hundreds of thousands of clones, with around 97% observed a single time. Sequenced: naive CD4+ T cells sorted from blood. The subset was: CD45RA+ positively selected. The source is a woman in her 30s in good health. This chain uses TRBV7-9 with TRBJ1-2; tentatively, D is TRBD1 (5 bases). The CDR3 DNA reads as TGTGCCAGCAGCCATAGGGAGCGGGGGGAAAACTATGGCTACACCTTC. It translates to CASSHRERGENYGYTF.